The 28 T cell receptor beta chains presented below share a single source sample, sequenced in a study of cytomegalovirus exposure and HLA in healthy donors. Researchers ran the PCR with 60 Vbeta and 13 Jbeta primers. Profiled with immunoSEQ multiplex PCR; TCRdb holds only in-frame clones, not every one. The data contain 110,000 or so clones, 60% to 85% of them singletons. The material sequenced was PBMCs. The receptor set was obtained from a woman aged 40 to 50 in good health and CMV-seropositive.

This chain uses TRBV30 with TRBJ2-7, with D maybe TRBD2 (7 bases). Germline CDR1 GTSNPN, CDR2 SVGIG (reference sequence). This CDR3 has 15 residues. Deletions cut 5 bases from V and 2 bases from J, with 19 bases between. The CDR3 here is CAWGSVGGGPYEQYF. Here the CDR3 DNA reads TGTGCCTGGGGCTCTGTGGGGGGGGGCCCCTACGAGCAGTACTTC.

A few counts support this clone. V is TRBV30 and J is TRBJ1-6; weak D call: TRBD1 (5 bases). Germline V gives CDR1 GTSNPN, CDR2 SVGIG (reference sequence). Between the trimmed V and J ends, which lost 2 bases and 10 bases, there was a span of 12 bases. There are 13 residues in the CDR3. CDR3 in DNA: TGTGCCTGGAGTTTGGGGCATTCCTCACCCCTCCACTTT. Its protein is CAWSLGHSSPLHF.

The chain employs TRBV27 and TRBJ2-3, with TRBD2 matching 9 bases. The CDR3 is 16 amino acids. V lost 2 bases to trimming and J lost 2 bases; unmatched junction nucleotides: 5. Germline V gives CDR1 MNHEY, CDR2 SMNVEV (reference sequence). CDR3 sequence reads: CASSLILAGITDTQYF. The CDR3, as DNA: TGTGCCAGCAGTTTAATCCTAGCGGGGATCACAGATACGCAGTATTTT.

The chain joins TRBV19 to TRBJ1-4; 7 bases align to TRBD1. The CDR3 spans 14 residues. V was pared by 6 bases and J by 4 bases, with 5 bases of the junction left unmatched. Per the germline V gene, CDR1 is LNHDA and CDR2 is SQIVND (reference sequence). Here the CDR3 reads CASSRDRVNEKLFF. The CDR3, as DNA: TGTGCCAGTAGCAGAGACAGGGTTAATGAAAAACTGTTTTTT.

The CDR3 protein is CSADGQDYGYTF. The CDR3 DNA reads TGCAGCGCAGACGGACAGGACTATGGCTACACCTTC. The V and J genes are TRBV29-1 and TRBJ1-2, with TRBD1 matching 7 bases. This CDR3 contains 12 residues. The V gene end was trimmed by 7 bases and the J gene end by 3 bases; junction bases not matched to a gene: 5. Germline-derived CDR1 and CDR2 are SQVTM and ANQGSEA.

This chain uses TRBV5-6 with TRBJ2-7, with TRBD2 as a possible D gene (6 bases). Germline V gene sequence: CDR1 SGHDT, CDR2 YYEEEE. This CDR3 contains 13 residues. Trimming took off 0 bases at V and 3 bases at J, with 7 bases between the two ends. In DNA form, the CDR3 reads TGTGCCAGCAGCTTGGCGGGGGTCTACGAGCAGTACTTC. Its protein is CASSLAGVYEQYF.

This clone was picked up a small number of times. The J gene is TRBJ1-1, the V gene TRBV7-2; no clear D. Trimming stripped 2 bases from V and 3 bases from J, with 19 bases between. CDR1 and CDR2 (germline): SGHTA, FQGNSA. The CDR3 length is 17 residues. This chain's CDR3 is CASSLFPRGPPDTEAFF. CDR3 DNA: TGTGCCAGCAGCTTATTTCCCCGTGGGCCTCCAGACACTGAAGCTTTCTTT. The full variable domain, completed using reference TRBV7-2 and TRBJ1-1, is GAGVSQSPSNKVTEKGKDVELRCDPISGHTALYWYRQSLGQGLEFLIYFQGNSAPDKSGLPSDRFSAERTGGSVSTLTIQRTQQEDSAVYLCASSLFPRGPPDTEAFFGQGTRLTVV.

This chain joins TRBV5-1 and TRBJ2-6, with D perhaps matching TRBD2 (7 bases). Germline CDR1 SGHRS, CDR2 YFSETQ. The CDR3 consists of 15 residues. Trimming left V 4 bases short and J 4 bases short, with 12 bases between. The CDR3 DNA reads as TGCGCCAGCAGCCCCGGGGGGCCCGGGGCCAACGTCCTGACTTTC. Protein: CASSPGGPGANVLTF. Complete variable domain (other parts from reference TRBV5-1 and TRBJ2-6): KAGVTQTPRYLIKTRGQQVTLSCSPISGHRSVSWYQQTPGQGLQFLFEYFSETQRNKGNFPGRFSGRQFSNSRSEMNVSTLELGDSALYLCASSPGGPGANVLTFGAGSRLTVL.

V and J are TRBV30 and TRBJ1-6; D gene ambiguous. Trimming cost V 0 bases and J 12 bases, with 12 bases left between them. The CDR3 covers 13 residues. CDR1 and CDR2 from the germline V gene are GTSNPN and SVGIG (reference sequence). The CDR3 spells CAWSVEGERPLHF. The CDR3 DNA sequence: TGTGCCTGGAGTGTGGAAGGAGAGCGACCCCTCCACTTT.

This clone was seen only a few times. The chain joins TRBV5-8 to TRBJ1-1, with TRBD1 identical over 9 bases. Trimming removed 2 bases from V and 5 bases from J; junction bases left unmatched: 4. CDR1 is SGHTS and CDR2 is YDEGEE in the germline V gene. The CDR3 spans 14 residues. The CDR3 is CASSFTGGRTEAFF. The DNA for the CDR3 is TGTGCCAGCAGCTTTACAGGGGGCAGAACTGAAGCTTTCTTT.

This clone was counted only a few times. The chain has TRBV9 and TRBJ1-1; a possible D gene is TRBD1 (5 bases). This CDR3 comprises 17 residues. V lost 0 bases and J lost 3, with 18 bases in between. Germline V CDR1 and CDR2: SGDLS, YYNGEE. The CDR3 protein is CASSVGHPMAGDTEAFF. The CDR3 DNA sequence: TGTGCCAGCAGCGTAGGACATCCAATGGCGGGGGACACTGAAGCTTTCTTT.

This clone appeared a few times. V gene TRBV7-2 combines with J gene TRBJ1-4; D gene ambiguous. Trimming pared 1 base from V and 11 bases from J, leaving 8 bases between. The length of the CDR3 is 12 residues. Per germline, CDR1 SGHTA and CDR2 FQGNSA. CDR3 sequence reads: CASSLVRGKLFF. The CDR3 DNA reads TGTGCCAGCAGCTTAGTGCGAGGGAAACTGTTTTTT.

The chain uses TRBV7-6 and TRBJ2-1; 9 bases agree with TRBD2. CDR1 and CDR2 from the germline V gene are SGHVS and FNYEAQ. This CDR3 contains 16 residues. V was pared by 6 bases and J by 7 bases, with 13 bases of the junction left unmatched. The chain's CDR3 is CASSFAGGGGANEQFF. CDR3 DNA: TGTGCCAGCAGTTTCGCTGGGGGCGGGGGGGCAAATGAGCAGTTCTTC.

The rearrangement uses TRBV7-2 and TRBJ1-1; D gene ambiguous. CDR1 and CDR2 (germline): SGHTA, FQGNSA. The germline V and J ends were trimmed by 0 bases and 5 bases, with 7 bases remaining between them. The CDR3 contains 13 residues. CDR3 in DNA: TGTGCCAGCAGCTTAGCAGCGGGGACTGAAGCTTTCTTT. Its protein product is CASSLAAGTEAFF. The full variable domain, its missing parts supplied by reference TRBV7-2 and TRBJ1-1, is GAGVSQSPSNKVTEKGKDVELRCDPISGHTALYWYRQSLGQGLEFLIYFQGNSAPDKSGLPSDRFSAERTGGSVSTLTIQRTQQEDSAVYLCASSLAAGTEAFFGQGTRLTVV.

The chain is built from TRBV2 and TRBJ1-5; D is possibly TRBD1 (6 bases). Deletions cut 10 bases from V and 2 bases from J, with 15 bases between. This CDR3 has 14 amino acids. Germline values: CDR1 SNHLY, CDR2 FYNNEI. CDR3 in DNA: TGTGCCACTTGGGGGGGGCAGGGCAATCAGCCCCAGCATTTT. Its protein is CATWGGQGNQPQHF.

V and J are TRBV28 and TRBJ1-1, with D perhaps TRBD1 (6 bases). CDR3 length equals 12 residues. The V end was cut by 7 bases, the J end by 4 bases, with 10 bases between. CDR1 is MDHEN and CDR2 is SYDVKM in the germline V gene. CDR3 protein: CASTDSATEAFF. The CDR3 DNA reads as TGTGCCAGCACGGACAGCGCCACTGAAGCTTTCTTT.

The chain links TRBV30 to TRBJ2-7; no clear D gene. In germline, CDR1 is GTSNPN, CDR2 SVGIG (reference sequence). The CDR3 covers 13 residues. V was cut by 4 bases and J by 2 bases, with 12 bases left in between. The CDR3 sequence: CAWNRMIPYEQYF. The CDR3 nucleotides are TGTGCCTGGAACAGAATGATCCCCTACGAGCAGTACTTC. The full variable domain, rest sourced from reference TRBV30 and TRBJ2-7, is SQTIHQWPATLVQPVGSPLSLECTVEGTSNPNLYWYRQAAGRGLQLLFYSVGIGQISSEVPQNLSASRPQDRQFILSSKKLLLSDSGFYLCAWNRMIPYEQYFGPGTRLTVT.

The rearrangement links TRBV27 to TRBJ1-6; 7 bases match TRBD1. Germline CDR1 and CDR2: MNHEY and SMNVEV (reference sequence). The length of the CDR3 is 16 residues. V shed 6 bases, J shed 6 bases, and the junction held 11 bases outside the gene matches. CDR3 nucleotides: TGTGCCAGCAGGCTAGAGTGGGACAGACTTAATTCACCCCTCCACTTT. Translated, it gives CASRLEWDRLNSPLHF.

For this clone: Different DNA sequences within this sample yield the same CDR3. V is TRBV10-3 and J is TRBJ1-2, with 8 bases matching TRBD1. Germline loops: CDR1 ENHRY, CDR2 SYGVKD. The CDR3 totals 14 residues. V shed 7 bases and J 3 bases; nucleotides not matched to a gene: 7. The CDR3 loop reads CAIMSGQGDYGYTF. CDR3 in DNA: TGTGCCATCATGTCAGGACAGGGAGACTATGGCTACACCTTC.

The chain links TRBV4-1 to TRBJ1-5; 7 bases are a match to TRBD1. The V segment lost 4 bases and the J segment 9 bases; nucleotides outside the gene matches: 15. CDR3 length: 16 amino acids. Germline lookup yields CDR1 MGHRA and CDR2 YSYEKL. In DNA, the CDR3 is TGCGCCAGCAGCCCAAATTGGTGGGACAGCGAGGGGCCCCAGCATTTT. Its translation: CASSPNWWDSEGPQHF.

The chain uses TRBV19 and TRBJ2-2; D gene uncertain. CDR1 and CDR2 from the germline V gene are LNHDA and SQIVND (reference sequence). Trimming took 3 bases from V and 0 from J, leaving 5 bases between them. This CDR3 comprises 14 residues. Written as DNA, the CDR3 is TGTGCCAGTAGTATGGCGGCGAACACCGGGGAGCTGTTTTTT. It yields the protein CASSMAANTGELFF. Based on the CDR3 plus reference TRBV19 and TRBJ2-2, the full variable domain is DGGITQSPKYLFRKEGQNVTLSCEQNLNHDAMYWYRQDPGQGLRLIYYSQIVNDFQKGDIAEGYSVSREKKESFPLTVTSAQKNPTAFYLCASSMAANTGELFFGEGSRLTVL.

This sequence joins TRBV19 and TRBJ2-4; 8 bases are a match to TRBD1. Losses at the gene ends were 11 bases for V and 5 bases for J; bases not matched to a gene: 5. The germline gives CDR1 LNHDA, CDR2 SQIVND (reference sequence). The length of the CDR3 is 12 residues. CDR3 DNA sequence: TGTGCCGTCGGGACAGGTCAAAACATTCAGTACTTC. It yields the protein CAVGTGQNIQYF.

The chain is built from TRBV5-1 and TRBJ2-3, with D possibly TRBD1 on 5 matching bases. The CDR3 is made up of 13 amino acids. The germline CDR1 and CDR2 sequences are SGHRS and YFSETQ. Trimming shortened V by 4 bases and J by 2 bases, and 8 bases separated the two germline ends. CDR3 in amino acids: CASSGADTDTQYF. CDR3 nucleotide sequence: TGCGCCAGCAGCGGGGCCGACACAGATACGCAGTATTTT.

The chain is built from TRBV7-2 and TRBJ2-1; D possibly corresponds to TRBD2 (7 bases). Deletions cut 8 bases from V and 4 bases from J, with 15 bases between. Germline CDR1 reads SGHTA; CDR2 reads FQGNSA. The CDR3 consists of 14 residues. CDR3 nucleotides: TGTGCCAGCGGCAAGGGGGGGGAGTACAATGAGCAGTTCTTC. This gives the protein CASGKGGEYNEQFF.

This chain uses TRBV4-2 with TRBJ2-7; 12 nucleotides line up with TRBD2. V was clipped by 4 bases and J by 0 bases; unmatched bases: 16. Germline assignment: CDR1 LGHNA and CDR2 YNFKEQ. The length of the CDR3 is 20 residues. CDR3 protein: CASSPQGAWLAGGSSYEQYF. The CDR3 DNA follows: TGTGCCAGCAGCCCCCAGGGGGCTTGGCTAGCGGGGGGGTCCTCCTACGAGCAGTACTTC.

This chain connects TRBV11-2 to TRBJ2-5; 7 positions match TRBD1. Germline CDR1 SGHAT, CDR2 FQNNGV. This CDR3 contains 14 residues. The ends lost 6 bases at V and 3 bases at J; junction bases unmatched: 7. The CDR3 region has the DNA TGTGCCAGCAGATCGGACAGGTGGAAAGAGACCCAGTACTTC. Its protein is CASRSDRWKETQYF.

This clone was counted only a few times. The chain couples TRBV5-6 to TRBJ1-5; D not certain. The CDR3 is made up of 15 amino acids. Germline V gene lookup returns CDR1 SGHDT and CDR2 YYEEEE. The germline V and J ends were trimmed by 0 bases and 4 bases, with 11 bases remaining between them. CDR3 sequence (DNA): TGTGCCAGCAGCTTGGTGGCGTACAGAAATCAGCCCCAGCATTTT. Amino acid sequence: CASSLVAYRNQPQHF.

About this clone itself: The junction does not match germline at one end; this may be a read error. V gene TRBV7-7 combines with J gene TRBJ2-5; D might be TRBD1 (6 bases). From germline, CDR1 is SSHAT and CDR2 FNYEAQ (reference sequence). The CDR3 has 15 residues. In DNA, the CDR3 is TGTGCTAGCAGCCCGACAGGCCGCTTTGACGAGACCCAGTACTTC. It yields the protein CASSPTGRFDETQYF.